One sample yielded the 32 T cell receptor beta chains listed below, sequenced in a study of cytotoxic CD8 clonotypes in ibrutinib-treated CLL. Sequencing used immunoSEQ multiplex PCR; TCRdb keeps in-frame clones, though not all of them. The sample yields 50,000 to 75,000 clones, approximately 71% seen once. The sequencing used PBMCs, collected after 12 months of ibrutinib treatment. The receptors here all came from a human donor with chronic lymphocytic leukemia.

The chain joins TRBV5-4 to TRBJ2-7, with D unresolved. V lost 0 bases, J lost 2 bases, and 6 bases lay in between. Germline V gene data show CDR1 as SGHNT and CDR2 as YYREEE (reference sequence). The length of the CDR3 is 13 residues. This CDR3 is CASSLGLTYEQYF. CDR3 in DNA: TGTGCCAGCAGCTTGGGACTTACCTACGAGCAGTACTTC.

The rearrangement links TRBV25-1 to TRBJ1-1; tentative D call: TRBD1 (5 bases). Trimming took off 5 bases at V and 1 base at J, with 20 bases between the two ends. The CDR3 is made up of 17 amino acids. CDR1 is MGHDK, CDR2 SYGVNS, per germline. CDR3: CASSLGVGTLTNTEAFF. The CDR3 nucleotides are TGTGCCAGCAGTTTAGGAGTCGGGACCCTAACGAACACTGAAGCTTTCTTT.

The J gene is TRBJ2-1, the V gene TRBV9, with D unclear. V lost 4 bases and J lost 8, with 22 bases in between. This CDR3 has 16 residues. From germline, CDR1 is SGDLS and CDR2 YYNGEE. The CDR3 is CASSPNPGSLRDEQFF. The CDR3 DNA reads as TGTGCCAGCAGCCCCAATCCCGGGTCCCTACGAGATGAGCAGTTCTTC.

The genes are TRBV30 and TRBJ2-3; 11 bases fit TRBD1. CDR1 GTSNPN and CDR2 SVGIG come from the germline V gene (reference sequence). The V segment lost 3 bases and the J segment 3 bases; nucleotides outside the gene matches: 5. The CDR3 is 15 amino acids. CDR3 DNA sequence: TGTGCCTGGAGCCGGACAGGGGGCGGGACAGATACGCAGTATTTT. Translation gives CAWSRTGGGTDTQYF.

CDR3 sequence reads: CASSLGDSQETQYF. The CDR3 DNA follows: TGTGCCAGCAGCTTGGGGGACAGCCAAGAGACCCAGTACTTC. The chain employs TRBV5-4 and TRBJ2-5; 7 bases are a match to TRBD1. Per the germline V gene, CDR1 is SGHNT and CDR2 is YYREEE (reference sequence). V lost 0 bases and J lost 1; bases outside the gene matches: 0. The CDR3 is 14 amino acids.

The CDR3 DNA follows: TGTGCCAGCAGCTACGGGACTAGCGGCTACAATGAGCAGTTCTTC. Protein sequence: CASSYGTSGYNEQFF. The J gene is TRBJ2-1, the V gene TRBV9, with TRBD2 identical over 11 bases. Germline V gene data show CDR1 as SGDLS and CDR2 as YYNGEE. The CDR3 has 15 amino acids. The V and J ends lost 4 bases and 3 bases, in that order; junction bases with no gene match: 3.

This clone was seen only a few times. V is TRBV7-6 and J is TRBJ1-3; TRBD1 is a possible D gene (5 bases). The germline gives CDR1 SGHVS, CDR2 FNYEAQ. Between the trimmed V and J ends, which lost 5 bases and 0 bases, there was a span of 11 bases. This CDR3 contains 15 residues. CDR3 in amino acids: CASSQDRSSGNTIYF. The DNA of the CDR3 is TGTGCCAGCAGCCAAGACAGAAGCTCTGGAAACACCATATATTTT.

V is TRBV5-1 and J is TRBJ2-3, with 12 bases identical to TRBD1. V trimming: 4 bases; J trimming: 3 bases; junction bases outside the gene matches: 9. Germline lookup yields CDR1 SGHRS and CDR2 YFSETQ. The CDR3 has 17 amino acids. The CDR3: CASSRSGTGGRTDTQYF. The CDR3 DNA reads TGCGCCAGCAGCAGATCCGGGACAGGGGGCAGAACAGATACGCAGTATTTT.

The rearrangement uses TRBV7-6 and TRBJ1-1; D is uncertain. Germline lookup yields CDR1 SGHVS and CDR2 FNYEAQ. V gave up 5 bases and J gave up 0 bases, with 10 bases separating them. The CDR3 runs 14 residues. CDR3 DNA sequence: TGTGCCAGCAGCCCTCAACCGGTGAACACTGAAGCTTTCTTT. It translates to CASSPQPVNTEAFF.

Worth noting for this clone: Within the sample, other DNA sequences also encode this same CDR3. V gene TRBV7-3 combines with J gene TRBJ2-1, with TRBD2 identical over 9 bases. Germline lookup yields CDR1 SGHTA and CDR2 FQGTGA. The CDR3 length is 15 residues. Trimming cost V 6 bases and J 0 bases; bases outside gene matches: 3. The CDR3 DNA reads as TGTGCCAGCAGTTATAGCGGGGGCTCCTACAATGAGCAGTTCTTC. Protein product: CASSYSGGSYNEQFF.

This clone appeared a single time. The chain has TRBV28 and TRBJ2-7, with 11 bases identical to TRBD2. Losses at the gene ends were 4 bases for V and 3 bases for J; bases not matched to a gene: 20. Germline V gene lookup returns CDR1 MDHEN and CDR2 SYDVKM. This CDR3 is 20 amino acids long. CDR3 region: CASSSIVSGGTSGYYYEQYF. The CDR3 nucleotides read TGTGCCAGCAGTTCAATTGTGTCAGGGGGGACTAGCGGTTATTACTACGAGCAGTACTTC.

J is TRBJ2-1 and V is TRBV2; 10 bases align to TRBD2. The germline CDR1 and CDR2 sequences are SNHLY and FYNNEI. Germline trimming cut 4 bases from V and 0 bases from J; bases unmatched to any gene: 3. The CDR3 spans 16 residues. As DNA, the CDR3 is TGTGCCAGCAGTGGTTCTAGCGGGAGCTCCTACAATGAGCAGTTCTTC. It is translated as CASSGSSGSSYNEQFF.

This sequence joins TRBV5-1 and TRBJ2-7; 7 nucleotides match TRBD1. V dropped 1 base and J dropped 0; count of bases not matched to a gene: 10. The CDR3 is 17 amino acids. Germline CDR1 reads SGHRS; CDR2 reads YFSETQ. The chain's CDR3 is CASSLIRTGASSYEQYF. The CDR3 DNA reads TGCGCCAGCAGCTTGATCCGGACAGGAGCGAGCTCCTACGAGCAGTACTTC.

The V call is TRBV4-2, the J call TRBJ2-2; 7 bases match TRBD1. The germline V gene has CDR1 LGHNA and CDR2 YNFKEQ. With V trimmed by 5 bases and J by 2 bases, 14 bases remained unmatched. CDR3 length equals 18 residues. CDR3 amino acids: CASSISPPGTANTGELFF. The CDR3 DNA sequence: TGTGCCAGCAGCATCAGCCCCCCCGGGACAGCTAACACCGGGGAGCTGTTTTTT.

The CDR3 DNA reads as TGTGCCAGCAGGGGGCTAGCGGGAGCCGTCCCGGAGACCCAGTACTTC. This gives the protein CASRGLAGAVPETQYF. The chain carries TRBV27 and TRBJ2-5; 10 bases match TRBD2. The CDR3 spans 16 residues. Germline V CDR1 and CDR2: MNHEY, SMNVEV (reference sequence). V lost 6 bases, J lost 5 bases, and 12 bases stayed unmatched.

This clone occurred a few times. The chain couples TRBV11-3 to TRBJ2-3; D is uncertain. This CDR3 region has 12 residues. The V end was cut by 5 bases, the J end by 2 bases, with 5 bases between. In germline, CDR1 is SGHNT, CDR2 YENEEA. CDR3 sequence reads: CASSSDTDTQYF. CDR3 DNA sequence: TGTGCCAGCAGCAGCGACACAGATACGCAGTATTTT.

The chain is built from TRBV21-1 and TRBJ2-3; the table gives TRBD2 as D, unverified against the DNA. TRBV21-1 is listed as a pseudogene. CDR3 size: 13 residues. The CDR3 spells CARDSIGADTQYF. The CDR3 nucleotides are TGTGCCAGAGACTCTATTGGAGCAGATACGCAGTATTTT.

The chain combines TRBV15 with TRBJ1-5; a possible D gene is TRBD1 (5 bases). Per germline, CDR1 LNHNV and CDR2 YYDKDF (reference sequence). Trimming removed 0 bases from V and 0 bases from J, with 15 bases in between. The CDR3 extends over 18 amino acids. The CDR3 sequence: CATSRDSWTPYSNQPQHF. The DNA for the CDR3 is TGTGCCACCAGCAGAGATTCTTGGACACCCTATAGCAATCAGCCCCAGCATTTT.

The chain is built from TRBV2 and TRBJ2-5; TRBD1 matches 10 bases. The germline gives CDR1 SNHLY, CDR2 FYNNEI. The ends lost 5 bases at V and 5 bases at J; junction bases unmatched: 8. The CDR3 consists of 15 residues. DNA of the CDR3: TGTGCCAGCAGTACGGGACAGGGGAACGTCGAGACCCAGTACTTC. It encodes CASSTGQGNVETQYF.

The genes are TRBV18 and TRBJ2-7, with TRBD2 identical over 7 bases. Germline lookup yields CDR1 KGHSH and CDR2 LQKENI. The CDR3 has 15 amino acids. Germline trimming cut 5 bases from V and 2 bases from J; bases unmatched to any gene: 9. CDR3 sequence reads: CASSADIAGPYEQYF. In DNA, the CDR3 is TGTGCCAGCTCAGCGGATATAGCGGGCCCCTACGAGCAGTACTTC.

This clone has ten or more counts. V gene TRBV6-1 combines with J gene TRBJ2-7; D might be TRBD2 (5 bases). This CDR3 comprises 15 residues. The V gene's germline CDR1 is MNHNS and CDR2 SASEGT. V was shortened by 4 bases and J by 2 bases, with 15 bases between the two germline ends. DNA for the CDR3: TGTGCCAGCAGTGTTTCCACAACCGGGACCTACGAGCAGTACTTC. Translated: CASSVSTTGTYEQYF.

This clone appeared a few times. The chain employs TRBV7-2 and TRBJ1-2, with 7 bases fitting TRBD1. The CDR3 is 14 residues long. Germline CDR1 is SGHTA and CDR2 is FQGNSA. With 6 bases clipped from V and 3 bases from J, the junction kept 7 bases outside the gene matches. Written as DNA, the CDR3 is TGTGCCAGCAGTTTCAACCAGGGGGACTATGGCTACACCTTC. This sequence encodes CASSFNQGDYGYTF.

In this sample, this clone turned up a few times. The chain employs TRBV19 and TRBJ2-2; D not certain. The CDR3 has 16 amino acids. Per the germline V gene, CDR1 is LNHDA and CDR2 is SQIVND (reference sequence). The V end was cut by 0 bases, the J end by 2 bases, with 10 bases between. In DNA form, the CDR3 reads TGTGCCAGTAGTATAGATCGATCGCCAAACACCGGGGAGCTGTTTTTT. Translation: CASSIDRSPNTGELFF.

This rearrangement joins TRBV5-1 to TRBJ2-5, with 10 bases matching TRBD2. Germline lookup yields CDR1 SGHRS and CDR2 YFSETQ. The CDR3 consists of 15 residues. V shed 1 base, J shed 3 bases, and the junction held 3 bases outside the gene matches. CDR3: CASSLRSGREETQYF. The CDR3 DNA is TGCGCCAGCAGCTTGAGGAGCGGGAGGGAAGAGACCCAGTACTTC.

The chain recombines TRBV28 with TRBJ2-3; D may be TRBD1 (6 bases). The V gene's germline CDR1 is MDHEN and CDR2 SYDVKM. This CDR3 has 14 amino acids. The germline V and J ends were trimmed by 5 bases and 5 bases, with 14 bases remaining between them. In DNA, the CDR3 is TGTGCCAGCAGTACCAGGACAGTCGGAGATACGCAGTATTTT. Its protein is CASSTRTVGDTQYF. Full variable domain (outside the CDR3, taken from reference TRBV28 and TRBJ2-3): DVKVTQSSRYLVKRTGEKVFLECVQDMDHENMFWYRQDPGLGLRLIYFSYDVKMKEKGDIPEGYSVSREKKERFSLILESASTNQTSMYLCASSTRTVGDTQYFGPGTRLTVL.

The table lists this clone with a few counts. This chain uses TRBV19 with TRBJ1-4; D is ambiguous. The CDR3 has 14 residues. Germline V gene sequence: CDR1 LNHDA, CDR2 SQIVND (reference sequence). Deletions cut 6 bases from V and 0 bases from J, with 8 bases between. The CDR3 sequence is CASSSGATNEKLFF. Written as DNA, the CDR3 is TGTGCCAGTAGCTCAGGTGCAACTAATGAAAAACTGTTTTTT.

The V gene is TRBV7-6, the J gene TRBJ2-2; no clear D gene. V lost 1 base and J 0 bases, leaving 9 bases between the germline ends. CDR3 length: 16 residues. CDR1 is SGHVS and CDR2 is FNYEAQ in the germline V gene. The CDR3 sequence is CASSLGRWANTGELFF. The DNA for the CDR3 is TGTGCCAGCAGCTTAGGGCGGTGGGCGAACACCGGGGAGCTGTTTTTT.

The chain links TRBV19 to TRBJ2-7, with a tentative D call TRBD2 (5 bases). Looked up from germline, CDR1 is LNHDA and CDR2 is SQIVND (reference sequence). V dropped 5 bases and J dropped 3 bases, with 17 bases sitting between them. The CDR3 runs to 15 residues. Here the CDR3 reads CASSPRAGLDYEQYF. CDR3 coding DNA: TGTGCCAGTAGTCCTCGGGCGGGTCTAGACTACGAGCAGTACTTC. Full variable domain (rest looked up from reference TRBV19 and TRBJ2-7): DGGITQSPKYLFRKEGQNVTLSCEQNLNHDAMYWYRQDPGQGLRLIYYSQIVNDFQKGDIAEGYSVSREKKESFPLTVTSAQKNPTAFYLCASSPRAGLDYEQYFGPGTRLTVT.

The chain recombines TRBV6-1 with TRBJ1-1; D is undetermined. Germline CDR1 is MNHNS and CDR2 is SASEGT. The CDR3 is 11 amino acids. Between the trimmed V and J ends, which lost 10 bases and 1 base, there was a span of 7 bases. CDR3 bases: TGTGCCACCGACAAGAACACTGAAGCTTTCTTT. It is translated as CATDKNTEAFF.

The chain is built from TRBV15 and TRBJ2-7; D ambiguous. The germline V gene has CDR1 LNHNV and CDR2 YYDKDF (reference sequence). V lost 0 bases and J lost 3, with 9 bases in between. This CDR3 has 14 residues. The CDR3 protein is CATSREVGNYEQYF. The CDR3, as DNA: TGTGCCACCAGCAGAGAAGTAGGGAACTACGAGCAGTACTTC.

J is TRBJ2-7 and V is TRBV5-1; D is possibly TRBD1 (6 bases). Germline assignment: CDR1 SGHRS and CDR2 YFSETQ. The CDR3 consists of 20 residues. V gave up 1 base and J gave up 0 bases, with 26 bases separating them. The CDR3 DNA reads as TGCGCCAGCAGCTTGACCCTAGCCCCCATCACCGGACAGAGCTCCTACGAGCAGTACTTC. Its translation is CASSLTLAPITGQSSYEQYF.

This chain uses TRBV2 with TRBJ2-7; D unclear. Looked up from germline, CDR1 is SNHLY and CDR2 is FYNNEI. This CDR3 region has 14 residues. Deletions cut 6 bases from V and 1 base from J, with 13 bases between. CDR3 in DNA: TGTGCCAGCAGGCTAAGGACCCAATCCTACGAGCAGTACTTC. Its translation: CASRLRTQSYEQYF.